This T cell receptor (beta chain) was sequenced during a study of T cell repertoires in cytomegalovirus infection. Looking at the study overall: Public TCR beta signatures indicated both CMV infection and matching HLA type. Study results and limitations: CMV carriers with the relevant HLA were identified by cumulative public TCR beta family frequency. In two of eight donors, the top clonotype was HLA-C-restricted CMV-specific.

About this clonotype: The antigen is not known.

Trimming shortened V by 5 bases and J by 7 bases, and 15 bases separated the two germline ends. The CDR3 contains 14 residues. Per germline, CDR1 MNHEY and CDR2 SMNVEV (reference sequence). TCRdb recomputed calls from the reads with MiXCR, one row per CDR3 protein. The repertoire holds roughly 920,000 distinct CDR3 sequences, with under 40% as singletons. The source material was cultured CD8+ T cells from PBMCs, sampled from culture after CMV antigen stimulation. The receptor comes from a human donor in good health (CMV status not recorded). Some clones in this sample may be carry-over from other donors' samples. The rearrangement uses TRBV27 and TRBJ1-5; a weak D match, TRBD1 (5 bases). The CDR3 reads CASSGGQGVQPQHF. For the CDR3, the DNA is TGTGCCAGCAGTGGAGGGCAGGGCGTCCAGCCCCAGCATTTT.